Listed below are T cell receptor beta chains from one sample, sequenced in a study of brain T cells in children with intractable seizures. Here immunoSEQ multiplex PCR was the method, and the copy in TCRdb shows in-frame clones only, minus some. The top ten clones hold around 24% of a sample with around 80,000 clones, approximately 90% of them seen once. The input for sequencing was peripheral blood, taken at surgery. Receptor source: a girl aged 2-10 years with Rasmussen encephalitis and intractable seizures. Each CDR3 is given with its conserved first and last residue. D genes are given only for firm matches. Expanded clones get a size class; other rows say once, few or many, or leave the size out.

J,D,length,size,V,DNA,CDR3
TRBJ2-1,NA,15,NA,TRBV11-2,TGTGCCAGCACCTCCCGGGGGACCATTTACAATGAGCAGTTCTTC,CASTSRGTIYNEQFF
TRBJ1-1,TRBD1,15,NA,TRBV5-1,TGCGCCAGCAGCTTACGGGACAGGGCGAACACTGAAGCTTTCTTT,CASSLRDRANTEAFF
TRBJ2-5,TRBD1,15,NA,TRBV10-1,TGCGCCAGCAGTGAGTCTCCGGGACAGCAAGAGACCCAGTACTTC,CASSESPGQQETQYF
TRBJ1-1,NA,14,NA,TRBV14,TGTGCCAGCAGCCAAGTTGGCAGATACACTGAAGCTTTCTTT,CASSQVGRYTEAFF
TRBJ1-2,NA,14,NA,TRBV19,TGTGCCAGTAGTATAGATCCCGGGGTGCGAGGCTACACCTTC,CASSIDPGVRGYTF
TRBJ2-2,NA,12,once,TRBV3-1/TRBV3-2,TGTGCCAGCAGCCAAGTCCCACCGGAGCTGTTTTTT,CASSQVPPELFF
TRBJ1-5,NA,16,once,TRBV6-1,TGTGCCAGCAGTGAATGGAGAGGGGTGGGAGGTCAGCCCCAGCATTTT,CASSEWRGVGGQPQHF
TRBJ2-2,NA,13,NA,TRBV28,TGTGCCAGCAGGCCTCGGCTCACCGGGGAGCTGTTTTTT,CASRPRLTGELFF
TRBJ2-3,NA,15,once,TRBV27,TGTGCCAGCAGTTTATATGACTCAGACACAGATACGCAGTATTTT,CASSLYDSDTDTQYF
TRBJ2-2,NA,11,NA,TRBV19,TGTGCCAGTAGTATTTCCGGGGAGCTGTTTTTT,CASSISGELFF
TRBJ1-4,TRBD1,14,NA,TRBV29-1,TGCAGCGTAAAAGTCGGGACAGATAATGAAAAACTGTTTTTT,CSVKVGTDNEKLFF
TRBJ1-3,NA,13,few,TRBV24-1,TGTGCGCCCGAGGGTGACTCTGGAAACACCATATATTTT,CAPEGDSGNTIYF
TRBJ2-7,NA,14,NA,TRBV15,TGTGCCACGGGAGCGTCTCGGGACATGGGGGAGCAGTACTTC,CATGASRDMGEQYF
TRBJ2-1,NA,15,NA,TRBV11-2,TGTGCCAGCAGCTTTACCAATCAACAGGGAAATGAGCAGTTCTTC,CASSFTNQQGNEQFF
TRBJ2-3,NA,15,NA,TRBV7-9,TGTGCCAGCGATCAATTACAGGGTTCCACAGATACGCAGTATTTT,CASDQLQGSTDTQYF
TRBJ2-1,NA,14,NA,TRBV5-1,TGCGCCAGCAGCCCCGACAGAGCTTACAATGAGCAGTTCTTC,CASSPDRAYNEQFF
TRBJ2-2,NA,13,NA,TRBV11-2,TGTGCCAGCAGCTTAAAAGGAGGCGGGGAGCTGTTTTTT,CASSLKGGGELFF
TRBJ1-6,NA,16,NA,TRBV7-8,TGTGCCAGCAGCTTGGGGCCAAGTAAGGGGAATTCACCCCTCCACTTT,CASSLGPSKGNSPLHF
TRBJ1-1,NA,14,NA,TRBV11-2,TGTGCCAGCAGCCCCAGCCGGGAGAGCACTGAAGCTTTCTTT,CASSPSRESTEAFF
TRBJ1-6,NA,16,NA,TRBV21-1,TGTGCCAGCAGCTCCCCAAGGGCTCAGGATAATTCACCCCTCCACTTT,CASSSPRAQDNSPLHF
TRBJ2-7,TRBD2,15,once,TRBV5-1,TGCGCCAGCAGCTTGGGACTAGCGGGGGCCTACGAGCAGTACTTC,CASSLGLAGAYEQYF
TRBJ1-1,NA,13,NA,TRBV5-6,TGTGCCAGCAGCCTAGGGGGTGACACTGAAGCTTTCTTT,CASSLGGDTEAFF
TRBJ2-5,NA,15,NA,TRBV5-5,TGTGCCAGCAGCTTTATCTTGGGCAACCAAGAGACCCAGTACTTC,CASSFILGNQETQYF
TRBJ2-6,TRBD1,17,NA,TRBV9,TGTGCCAGCAGCTCCGGGACAGGGCGGAAGGGGGCCAACGTCCTGACTTTC,CASSSGTGRKGANVLTF
TRBJ1-2,NA,13,NA,TRBV2,TGTGCCAGCAGTCGCCCAGCTAACTATGGCTACACCTTC,CASSRPANYGYTF
TRBJ1-1,NA,16,once,TRBV18,TGTGCCAGCTCACCAGAAGCAGTTCTCATGAACACTGAAGCTTTCTTT,CASSPEAVLMNTEAFF
TRBJ2-1,NA,12,once,TRBV20-1,TGCAGTGCTTGTGACAGCACTAATGAGCAGTTCTTC,CSACDSTNEQFF
TRBJ1-1,TRBD1,15,NA,TRBV6-5,TGTGCCAGCAGTCAACAGGGGATACTTAACACTGAAGCTTTCTTT,CASSQQGILNTEAFF
TRBJ1-3,NA,18,once,TRBV27,TGTGCCAGCAGACTACGAGCCTCCAGATGGGGCTCGGGAAACACCATATATTTT,CASRLRASRWGSGNTIYF
TRBJ1-2,NA,16,NA,TRBV19,TGTGCCAGTAGTATAGATCGGTCGGGGCAGAGCTATGGCTACACCTTC,CASSIDRSGQSYGYTF
TRBJ1-1,TRBD1,15,NA,TRBV6-1,TGTGCCAGCAGTGAAGCGGTTACAGGGGAGACTGAAGCTTTCTTT,CASSEAVTGETEAFF
TRBJ2-7,TRBD1,15,few,TRBV5-3,TGTGCCAGAAGCGCTGTACCGGGACAGGGTTACGAGCAGTACTTC,CARSAVPGQGYEQYF
TRBJ2-5,NA,13,NA,TRBV11-2,TGTGCCAGCAGCCACCGACGAGGAGAGACCCAGTACTTC,CASSHRRGETQYF
TRBJ2-2,NA,16,NA,TRBV24-1,TGTGCCACCAGTGCGCGTTCGACGGAGAACACCGGGGAGCTGTTTTTT,CATSARSTENTGELFF
TRBJ2-1,NA,15,NA,TRBV7-9,TGTGCCAGCAGCCTCAGCGAGCTCGGGTCTGGTGAGCAGTTCTTC,CASSLSELGSGEQFF